These T cell receptor beta chains were read from a single sample in a study of T-cell reconstitution after alpha-beta-depleted transplantation in children. TCRdb re-called the PCR reads through MiXCR, storing one row per CDR3 protein. The sample contains more than 90,000 distinct CDR3 sequences, roughly 8% of which appear only once. The starting material was PBMCs from the stem cell graft donor, obtained from the stem cell graft. The receptor source for this set is a human donor who donated a stem cell graft to a child with congenital amegakaryocytic thrombocytopenia. The conserved cysteine and the conserved F or W are not part of the CDR3 here. A D gene is named only where the DNA matches it firmly. The size of a clone is reported for some rows only, either as once, few or many, or as a class for expanded clones.

v_gene,d_gene,j_gene,abundance,CDR3aa
TRBV11-2,NA,TRBJ2-1,many,ASSFFHEQF
TRBV5-6,NA,TRBJ1-5,NA,ASSRFGGDSNQPQH
TRBV11-2,NA,TRBJ2-7,few,ASSLFSAQSYEQY
TRBV5-1,TRBD2,TRBJ2-5,few,ASSVGLASETQY
TRBV7-2,NA,TRBJ2-3,many,ASTRGTDTQY
TRBV12-3/TRBV12-4,NA,TRBJ2-3,many,ASSATESGTDTQY
TRBV5-1,TRBD1,TRBJ2-5,NA,ASSLGQGIQETQY
TRBV20-1,TRBD2,TRBJ2-7,many,SAGTSGSYEQY
TRBV7-3,NA,TRBJ2-1,many,ASSLAGLKNNEQF
TRBV18,NA,TRBJ2-3,many,ASSPPIVGTDTQY
TRBV12-3/TRBV12-4,NA,TRBJ2-6,many,ASGDSSGANVLT
TRBV20-1,NA,TRBJ2-2,few,SASPGGLTGELF
TRBV12-3/TRBV12-4,NA,TRBJ1-2,many,ASSYTTVWGYT
TRBV6-5,NA,TRBJ2-7,many,ASRGTLSSYEQY
TRBV27,NA,TRBJ1-1,many,ASSFIGVNTEAF
TRBV7-9,NA,TRBJ1-5,many,ASSFGRDHQPQH
TRBV19,NA,TRBJ1-5,few,ASSKAGSNQPQH
TRBV7-2,TRBD1,TRBJ1-2,many,ASSQYRGRNYGYT
TRBV5-1,NA,TRBJ2-7,many,ASSLGLVIYEQY
TRBV20-1,NA,TRBJ2-7,many,SARLLGAYEQY
TRBV7-2,NA,TRBJ2-2,many,ASSFRGADGELF
TRBV11-2,TRBD2,TRBJ2-3,many,ASSRKGLAASTDTQY
TRBV7-2,TRBD1,TRBJ1-1,many,ASSLGQGYTEAF
TRBV20-1,TRBD1,TRBJ1-1,NA,SARQPGQGKNTEAF
TRBV20-1,NA,TRBJ2-1,many,SARPRGGLSEQF
TRBV20-1,TRBD2,TRBJ2-7,many,STQAGRDYEQY
TRBV4-2,NA,TRBJ1-2,few,ASSQDFQVLGGYT
TRBV7-2,TRBD2,TRBJ2-1,few,ATTSGGKNEQF
TRBV7-2,TRBD2,TRBJ2-3,many,ASSPLAGGPDTQY
TRBV12-3/TRBV12-4,NA,TRBJ2-1,many,ASSLERSNEQF
TRBV20-1,NA,TRBJ1-5,many,SARGRQGQPQH
TRBV28,NA,TRBJ2-3,many,ASTPGEGDTDTQY
TRBV28,NA,TRBJ2-7,many,ASSSRPSGREQY
TRBV7-2,TRBD2,TRBJ2-7,few,ASSLGRLAGGSDEQY
TRBV7-9,NA,TRBJ1-1,many,ASSLTANTEAF
TRBV27,TRBD1,TRBJ2-7,many,ASSSPGQGTYEQY
TRBV6-4,NA,TRBJ2-2,many,ASSDHEGGELF
TRBV20-1,NA,TRBJ1-5,many,SASRDPRDQPQH
TRBV28,NA,TRBJ2-7,NA,ASRSRPRGSLGGEQY